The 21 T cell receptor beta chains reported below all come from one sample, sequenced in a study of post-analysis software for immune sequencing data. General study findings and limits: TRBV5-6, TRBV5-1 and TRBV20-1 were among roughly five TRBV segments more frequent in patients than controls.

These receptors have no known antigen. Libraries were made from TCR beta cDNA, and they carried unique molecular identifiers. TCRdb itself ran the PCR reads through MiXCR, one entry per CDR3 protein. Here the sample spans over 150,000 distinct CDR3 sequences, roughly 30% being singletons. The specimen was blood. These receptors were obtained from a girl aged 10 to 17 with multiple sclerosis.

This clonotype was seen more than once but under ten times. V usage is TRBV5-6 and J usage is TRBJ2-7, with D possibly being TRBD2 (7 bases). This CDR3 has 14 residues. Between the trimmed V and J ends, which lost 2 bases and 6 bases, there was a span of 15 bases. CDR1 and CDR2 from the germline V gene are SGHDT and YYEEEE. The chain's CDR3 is CASSFSGGAGEQYF. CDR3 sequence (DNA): TGTGCCAGCAGCTTTTCGGGGGGCGCGGGCGAGCAGTACTTC.

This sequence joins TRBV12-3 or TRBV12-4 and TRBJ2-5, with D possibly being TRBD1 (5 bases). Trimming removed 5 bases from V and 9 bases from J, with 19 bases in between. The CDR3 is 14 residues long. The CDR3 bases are TGTGCCAGCAGTGGCAGGGTGAGCCAAGATGCCCAGTACTTC. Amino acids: CASSGRVSQDAQYF.

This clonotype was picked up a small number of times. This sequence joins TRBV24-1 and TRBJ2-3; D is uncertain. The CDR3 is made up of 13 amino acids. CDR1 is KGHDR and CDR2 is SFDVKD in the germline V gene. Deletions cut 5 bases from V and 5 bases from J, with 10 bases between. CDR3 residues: CATSGNKLDTQYF. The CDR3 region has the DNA TGTGCCACCAGTGGGAACAAGCTAGATACGCAGTATTTT.

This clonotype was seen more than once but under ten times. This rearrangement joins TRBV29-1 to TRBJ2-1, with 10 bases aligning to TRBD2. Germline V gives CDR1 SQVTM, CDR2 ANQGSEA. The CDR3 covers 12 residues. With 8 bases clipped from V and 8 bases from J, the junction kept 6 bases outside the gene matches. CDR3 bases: TGCAGCACCGCGGGGACTAGCGATGAGCAGTTCTTC. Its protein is CSTAGTSDEQFF.

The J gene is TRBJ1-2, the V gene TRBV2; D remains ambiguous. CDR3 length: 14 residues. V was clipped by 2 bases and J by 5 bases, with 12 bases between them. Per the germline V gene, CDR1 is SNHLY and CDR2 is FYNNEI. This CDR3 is CASSEFGGSYGYTF. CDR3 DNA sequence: TGTGCCAGCAGTGAATTCGGAGGTTCATATGGCTACACCTTC.

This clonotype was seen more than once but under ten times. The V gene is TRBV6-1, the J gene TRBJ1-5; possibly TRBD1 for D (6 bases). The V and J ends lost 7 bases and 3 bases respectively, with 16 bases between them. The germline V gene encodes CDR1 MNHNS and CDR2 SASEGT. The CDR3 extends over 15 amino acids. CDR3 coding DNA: TGTGCCAGCACGGTTCTTGGGACATCCAATCAGCCCCAGCATTTT. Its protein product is CASTVLGTSNQPQHF.

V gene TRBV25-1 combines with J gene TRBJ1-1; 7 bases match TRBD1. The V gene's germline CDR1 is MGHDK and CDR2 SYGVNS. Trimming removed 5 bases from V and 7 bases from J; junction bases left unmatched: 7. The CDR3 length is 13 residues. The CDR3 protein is CASSSGDRHEAFF. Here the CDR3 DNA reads TGTGCCAGCAGTAGTGGGGACAGACATGAAGCTTTCTTT.

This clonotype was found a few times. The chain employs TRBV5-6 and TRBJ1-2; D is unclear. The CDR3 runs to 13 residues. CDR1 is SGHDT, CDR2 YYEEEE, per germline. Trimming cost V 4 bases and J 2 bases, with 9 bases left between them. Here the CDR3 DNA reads TGTGCCAGCAGCCCTGGTTTAAACTATGGCTACACCTTC. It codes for CASSPGLNYGYTF.

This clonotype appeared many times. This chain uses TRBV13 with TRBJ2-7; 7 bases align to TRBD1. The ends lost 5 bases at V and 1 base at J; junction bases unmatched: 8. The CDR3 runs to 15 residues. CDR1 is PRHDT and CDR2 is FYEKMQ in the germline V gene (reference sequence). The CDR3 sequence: CASSPSQGRSYEQYF. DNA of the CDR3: TGTGCCAGCAGCCCGTCACAGGGGAGATCCTACGAGCAGTACTTC.

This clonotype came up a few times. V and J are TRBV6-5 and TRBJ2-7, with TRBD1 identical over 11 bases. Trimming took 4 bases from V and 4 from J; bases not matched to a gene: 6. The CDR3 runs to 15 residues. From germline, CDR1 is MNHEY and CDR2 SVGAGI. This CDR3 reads CASSFRTGGWYEQYF. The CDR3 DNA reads TGTGCCAGCAGTTTTCGGACAGGGGGCTGGTACGAGCAGTACTTC.

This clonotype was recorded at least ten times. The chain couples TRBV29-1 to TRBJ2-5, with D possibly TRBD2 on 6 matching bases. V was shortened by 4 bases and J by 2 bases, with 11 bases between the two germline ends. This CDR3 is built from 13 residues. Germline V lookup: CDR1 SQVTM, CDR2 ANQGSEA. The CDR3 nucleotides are TGCAGCGTTGGGGCGGGGATTCAAGAGACCCAGTACTTC. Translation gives CSVGAGIQETQYF.

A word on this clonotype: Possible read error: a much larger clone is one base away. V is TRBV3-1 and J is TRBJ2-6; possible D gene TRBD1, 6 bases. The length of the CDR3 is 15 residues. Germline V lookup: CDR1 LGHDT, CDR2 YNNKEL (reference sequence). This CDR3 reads CAGSRTDGPANVLTF. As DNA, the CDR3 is TGTGCCGGCAGCCGGACAGACGGTCCCGCCAACGTCCTGACTTTC.

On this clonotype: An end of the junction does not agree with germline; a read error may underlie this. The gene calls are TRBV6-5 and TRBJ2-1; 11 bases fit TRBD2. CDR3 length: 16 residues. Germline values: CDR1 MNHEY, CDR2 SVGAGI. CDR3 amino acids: CPSSYPGTSGHNEQFF. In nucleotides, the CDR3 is TGTCCCAGCAGTTACCCCGGGACTAGCGGTCACAATGAGCAGTTCTTC.

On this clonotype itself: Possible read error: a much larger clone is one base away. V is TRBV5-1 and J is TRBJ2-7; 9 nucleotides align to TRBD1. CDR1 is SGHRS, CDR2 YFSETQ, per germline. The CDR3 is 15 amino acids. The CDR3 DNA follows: TGCGCCAGCAGCGCTGGAGGGACAGGGCCCTACGGGCAGTACTTC. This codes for CASSAGGTGPYGQYF.

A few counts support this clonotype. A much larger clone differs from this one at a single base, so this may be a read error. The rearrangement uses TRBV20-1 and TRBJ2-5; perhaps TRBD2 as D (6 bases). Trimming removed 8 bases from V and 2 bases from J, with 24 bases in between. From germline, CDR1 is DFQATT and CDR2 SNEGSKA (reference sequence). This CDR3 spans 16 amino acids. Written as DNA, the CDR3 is TGCAGTACTAAGGCGGCCGGGGGTGTGAATCAAGAGACCCAGTACTTC. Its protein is CSTKAAGGVNQETQYF.

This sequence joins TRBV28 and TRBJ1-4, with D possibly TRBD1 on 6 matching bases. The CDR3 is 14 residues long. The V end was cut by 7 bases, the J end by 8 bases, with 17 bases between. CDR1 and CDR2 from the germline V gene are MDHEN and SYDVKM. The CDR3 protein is CASKRQALREKLFF. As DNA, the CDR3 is TGTGCCAGCAAGAGACAGGCCCTTAGGGAAAAACTGTTTTTT.

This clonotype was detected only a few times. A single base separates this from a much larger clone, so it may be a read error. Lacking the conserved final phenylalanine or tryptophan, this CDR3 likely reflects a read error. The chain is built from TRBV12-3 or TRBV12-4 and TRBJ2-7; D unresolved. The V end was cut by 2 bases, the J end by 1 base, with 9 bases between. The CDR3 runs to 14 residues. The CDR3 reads CASSLMAQSYEQYL. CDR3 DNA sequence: TGTGCCAGCAGTTTAATGGCACAGTCCTACGAGCAGTACTTA.

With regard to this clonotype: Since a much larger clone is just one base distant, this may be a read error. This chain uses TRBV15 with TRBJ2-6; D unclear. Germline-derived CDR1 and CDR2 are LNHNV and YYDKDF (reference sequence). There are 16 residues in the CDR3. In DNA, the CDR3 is TGTACCACCAGCAGAGATCGGGTCTCTGGGGCCAACGTCCTGACTTTC. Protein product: CTTSRDRVSGANVLTF.

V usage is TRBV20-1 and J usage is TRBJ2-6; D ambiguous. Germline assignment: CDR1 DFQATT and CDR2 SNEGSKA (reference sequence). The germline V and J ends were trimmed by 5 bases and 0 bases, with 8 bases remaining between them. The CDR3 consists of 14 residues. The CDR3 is CSASPTSGANVLTF. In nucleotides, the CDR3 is TGCAGTGCTTCCCCGACCTCTGGGGCCAACGTCCTGACTTTC.

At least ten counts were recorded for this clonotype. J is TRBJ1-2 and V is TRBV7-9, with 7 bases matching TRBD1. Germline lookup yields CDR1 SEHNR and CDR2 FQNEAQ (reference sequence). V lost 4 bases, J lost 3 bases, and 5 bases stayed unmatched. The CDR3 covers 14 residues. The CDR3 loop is CASSSQGNDYGYTF. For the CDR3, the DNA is TGTGCCAGCAGCTCACAGGGGAACGACTATGGCTACACCTTC.

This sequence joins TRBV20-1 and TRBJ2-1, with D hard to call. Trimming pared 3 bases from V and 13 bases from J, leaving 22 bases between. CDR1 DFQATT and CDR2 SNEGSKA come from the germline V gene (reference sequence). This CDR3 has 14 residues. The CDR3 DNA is TGCAGTGCTAGGGCCCCGGTTACGCGAGAGACCCAGTTCTTC. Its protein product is CSARAPVTRETQFF.